The sequence of this T cell receptor beta chain was determined in a study of blood T cell repertoires in COVID-19. Study-wide context: Acute and convalescent COVID-19 specimens originated in the United States, Italy and Spain. T cells, B-cell-depleted T cells, or PBMCs supplied cDNA or gDNA.

Germline CDR1 is SGHAT and CDR2 is FQNNGV. The V gene lost 4 bases and the J gene lost 5 bases, with 14 bases spanning the gap. This CDR3 has 14 residues. In the authors' workflow: Counts of nucleated cells, estimated from reference gene primer amplification, were obtained. Using immunoSEQ multiplex PCR, the repertoire was profiled, and TCRdb retains in-frame clones only, with some absent. V and J calls and clone size follow that table, whereas D and trimming were derived from the DNA. The profile shows just over 650,000 clones, about 90% of them singletons. Sequencing used peripheral blood. The origin of this receptor is a young woman with acute or convalescent COVID-19. V gene TRBV11-2 combines with J gene TRBJ2-5; D perhaps matches TRBD1 (5 bases). For the CDR3, the DNA is TGTGCCAGCAGCTCCATTCGACAGACCGAGACCCAGTACTTC. Translation gives CASSSIRQTETQYF.